This T cell receptor (beta chain) derives from a study of identical twins. Study observations and caveats: Whereas memory repertoires showed no such difference, abundant cord blood beta clonotypes carried fewer insertions. Twin pairs had excess sharing that was weaker in beta out-of-frame sequences.

A note on this clonotype: The target antigen is unknown.

A universal primer site arose from template switching, and cDNA bore unique molecular identifiers. TCRdb recomputed calls from the 5' RACE reads with MiXCR, one row per CDR3 protein. Of some 500,000 distinct CDR3 sequences in the sample, 9.6% were seen once. The V segment lost 2 bases and the J segment 5 bases; nucleotides outside the gene matches: 2. The CDR3 contains 16 residues. Germline values: CDR1 LGHDT, CDR2 YNNKEL (reference sequence). The sample was also reused in another study, on yellow fever vaccine responses in identical twins.

Sample: PBMCs. This receptor was identified in a woman in her late teens or twenties in good health. The V and J genes are TRBV3-1 and TRBJ2-2; TRBD2 aligns across 13 bases. This CDR3 is CASSQRLAGGTGELFF. The DNA of the CDR3 is TGTGCCAGCAGCCAACGACTAGCGGGGGGTACCGGGGAGCTGTTTTTT.